This T cell receptor beta chain came from a study of cytomegalovirus exposure and HLA in healthy donors. Study overall: HLA-typed donors were the source of tens of millions of unique TCRs held in an early data release.

CDR3 size: 16 residues. V was shortened by 1 base and J by 0 bases, with 7 bases between the two germline ends. CDR1 and CDR2 from the germline V gene are LGHNA and YNFKEQ. The PCR made use of 60 Vbeta and 13 Jbeta primers. TCRdb keeps only in-frame clones here, not all; method: immunoSEQ multiplex PCR. Altogether approximately 100,000 clones are present, approximately 72% being singletons, with the ten largest covering approximately 2%. As concerns this clone: No antigen is known for it.

General study results and limits: Most of the TCR beta V segments (in an earlier analysis) were productive either about 87% or about 30% of the time. As immune exposure information, only CMV serostatus was available.

The TCR originated in a woman in her thirties or forties in good health and CMV-seronegative. The sequenced sample was PBMCs. J is TRBJ2-6 and V is TRBV4-2; D may be TRBD1 (6 bases). The CDR3 spells CASSQGGGSGANVLTF. In DNA form, the CDR3 reads TGTGCCAGCAGCCAAGGAGGGGGCTCTGGGGCCAACGTCCTGACTTTC.